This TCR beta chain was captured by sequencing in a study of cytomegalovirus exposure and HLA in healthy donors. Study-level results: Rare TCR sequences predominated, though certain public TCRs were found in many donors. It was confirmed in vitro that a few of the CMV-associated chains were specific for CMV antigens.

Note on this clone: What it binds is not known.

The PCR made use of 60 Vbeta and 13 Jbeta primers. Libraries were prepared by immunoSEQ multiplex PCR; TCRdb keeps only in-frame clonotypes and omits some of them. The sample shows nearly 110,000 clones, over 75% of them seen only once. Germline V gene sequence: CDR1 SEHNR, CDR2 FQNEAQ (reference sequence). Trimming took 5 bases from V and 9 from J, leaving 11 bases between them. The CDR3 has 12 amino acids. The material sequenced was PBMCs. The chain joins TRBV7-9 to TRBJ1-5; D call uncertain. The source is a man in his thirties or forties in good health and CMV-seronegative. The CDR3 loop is CASSRLEGPQHF. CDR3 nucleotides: TGTGCCAGCAGCCGACTCGAGGGGCCCCAGCATTTT.